Listed here is a single TCR beta chain. No antigen is known for it. The same CDR3 also results from other DNA sequences found in this sample. The sample comes from a study of cytomegalovirus exposure and HLA in healthy donors. Study-wide points: The availability of immune exposure information extended only to CMV serostatus. With later analysis, a missense DCLRE1C variant became linked to TCR beta V- and J-gene trimming. Later on, analysis showed that most CMV-associated TCR beta chains appeared to be HLA-restricted. 87-base-pair reads could not separate some V segments, including TRBV6-2 and TRBV6-3.

Germline CDR1 MDHEN, CDR2 SYDVKM. This CDR3 comprises 14 residues. Germline trimming cut 5 bases from V and 2 bases from J; bases unmatched to any gene: 5. With 60 Vbeta and 13 Jbeta primers, the PCR was carried out. The table came from immunoSEQ multiplex PCR; TCRdb's copy has only in-frame clones and leaves some out. Here the sample spans about 130,000 clones, roughly 78% being singletons. The sample comprised PBMCs. This clonotype was obtained from a man aged 25 to 40 in good health and CMV-seronegative. The V call is TRBV28, the J call TRBJ2-5; 7 bases map to TRBD2. CDR3 DNA: TGTGCCAGCAGTCCCAGACTAGCTCAAGAGACCCAGTACTTC. It specifies CASSPRLAQETQYF.